The rows below give T cell receptor beta chains drawn from one sample of a study of T cell changes during pregnancy in multiple sclerosis. The repertoire was sequenced with immunoSEQ multiplex PCR; TCRdb's copy has only in-frame clones and lacks some. The sample lists 40,000 or so clones, more than 85% seen once, with under 10% in the top ten. This specimen was CD8+ T cells from peripheral blood mononuclear cells, taken before pregnancy. All receptors come from a female donor with multiple sclerosis, enrolled in a pregnancy study. The CDR3 runs from the conserved cysteine through the conserved F or W. Each record gives: clone size, V gene, J gene, D gene, CDR3 protein, CDR3 DNA. D genes are given only for firm matches. Size is omitted from some rows. Given values are once, few, many or a class for expanded clones.

>.|TRBV5-4|TRBJ2-7|TRBD1
CASSLGQGDEQYF
TGTGCCAGCAGCTTGGGGCAGGGGGACGAGCAGTACTTC
>.|TRBV19|TRBJ2-7|TRBD2
CASSPLAGGGEQYF
TGTGCCAGTAGTCCGCTAGCGGGAGGAGGCGAGCAGTACTTC
>.|TRBV10-3|TRBJ2-5|TRBD1
CATGQGGETQYF
TGTGCCACCGGACAGGGCGGTGAGACCCAGTACTTC
>.|TRBV7-9|TRBJ2-1|.
CASSLVVGLASYNEQFF
TGTGCCAGCAGCTTAGTCGTTGGTCTAGCTTCATACAATGAGCAGTTCTTC
>.|TRBV19|TRBJ1-4|.
CASSISPATNEKLFF
TGTGCCAGTAGTATTTCCCCTGCAACTAATGAAAAACTGTTTTTT
>.|TRBV19|TRBJ1-1|.
CASSIPGDENTEAFF
TGTGCCAGTAGTATCCCTGGAGACGAGAACACTGAAGCTTTCTTT
>.|TRBV7-3|TRBJ2-1|TRBD2
CASSPLAARSYNEQFF
TGTGCCAGCAGCCCACTAGCGGCTCGTTCCTACAATGAGCAGTTCTTC
>few|TRBV5-5|TRBJ2-3|.
CASSPGDSTDTQYF
TGTGCCAGCAGCCCGGGGGACAGCACAGATACGCAGTATTTT
>.|TRBV5-6|TRBJ1-1|.
CASSLQEGRPWTEAFF
TGTGCCAGCAGCTTGCAGGAGGGGCGACCGTGGACTGAAGCTTTCTTT
>.|TRBV4-1|TRBJ2-7|TRBD1
CASSQSPGGRAYF
TGCGCCAGCAGCCAATCCCCAGGGGGCAGGGCGTACTTC
>.|TRBV5-4|TRBJ2-1|.
CASSSQGKGDEQFF
TGTGCCAGCAGCTCCCAGGGAAAAGGGGATGAGCAGTTCTTC
>.|TRBV7-9|TRBJ2-7|.
CASSLDTSYEQYF
TGTGCCAGCAGCTTAGACACCTCCTACGAGCAGTACTTC
>.|TRBV11-2|TRBJ2-3|.
CARTLASTDTQYF
TGTGCCAGAACCCTAGCGAGCACAGATACGCAGTATTTT
>.|TRBV15|TRBJ2-7|TRBD1
CATSSTGTGDEQYF
TGTGCCACCAGCAGTACCGGGACAGGGGACGAGCAGTACTTC
>once|TRBV10-1|TRBJ2-6|.
CAMSPVRWRPPSGANVLTF
TGCGCCATGTCGCCAGTGAGATGGAGACCCCCCTCTGGGGCCAACGTCCTGACTTTC